This T cell receptor (beta chain) was captured in a study of T cells in localized non-small cell lung cancer. Study-wide points: Sequencing involved a lone tumor region, leaving heterogeneity possible. Of the top 100 tumor clones, median roughly 60 were in adjacent lung, approximately 28 among its top 100. Measurement of T cell clonality placed uninvolved adjacent lung highest, above the level in tumor. Longer overall survival accompanied higher blood T cell density.

This clone was found a few times. What it binds is not known. Only in-frame clones appear in the TCRdb table, and some are missing; sequencing was by immunoSEQ multiplex PCR. The sample yields about 78,000 clones, 84% seen once. The TCR sequence derives from a man aged 35-75 years with stage I lung adenocarcinoma. The sample was peripheral blood, taken before any cancer treatment.

DNA of the CDR3: TGCGCCAGCAGCCCGGGACAGGAGAGAGGAACTGAAGCTTTCTTT. Protein sequence: CASSPGQERGTEAFF. This chain links TRBV5-1 with TRBJ1-1; TRBD1 matches at 8 bases. The CDR3 runs to 15 residues. Germline assignment: CDR1 SGHRS and CDR2 YFSETQ. The trim removed 4 bases at V and 5 bases at J, leaving 10 bases unmatched.